Listed here is a single T cell receptor beta chain. What it binds is unknown. The data stem from a study of cytomegalovirus exposure and HLA in healthy donors. The CDR3 covers 14 residues. The germline CDR1 and CDR2 sequences are LNHDA and SQIVND (reference sequence). Trimming stripped 2 bases from V and 7 bases from J, with 12 bases between. PCR primers comprised 60 Vbeta and 13 Jbeta primers. The protocol was immunoSEQ multiplex PCR, while the TCRdb copy is restricted to in-frame clones and leaves out a portion. The sample has 150,000 to 200,000 clones, about four fifths seen once. Overall study findings and caveats: In vitro checks showed that a few CMV-associated chains really do target CMV antigens.

The sequence was obtained from a woman under 30 in good health and CMV-seropositive. The chain uses TRBV19 and TRBJ1-5; no firm D call. Sequenced material: PBMCs. The CDR3 reads CASSIRDTNQPQHF. The DNA for the CDR3 is TGTGCCAGTAGTATAAGAGATACTAACCAGCCCCAGCATTTT.